A single sample is the source of the 15 T cell receptor beta chains below, sequenced in a study of OX40 agonist ivuxolimab in advanced cancers. Assay used: immunoSEQ multiplex PCR; TCRdb lists only in-frame clones, some missing. The table lists approximately 60,000 clones, roughly 93% of them singletons, with roughly a fifth in the top ten. Specimen: CD4+ or CD8+ T cells sorted from blood, collected in a trial of the OX40 agonist ivuxolimab. The source of these receptors is an adult with an advanced solid tumor such as melanoma, head and neck, liver or kidney cancer.

The gene calls are TRBV14 and TRBJ2-7; 9 bases match TRBD1. CDR1 and CDR2 (germline): SGHDN, FVKESK. The CDR3 is 14 residues long. With V trimmed by 6 bases and J by 1 base, 4 bases remained unmatched. The DNA for the CDR3 is TGTGCCAGCAGTCCCGGGACAGGGTCCTACGAGCAGTACTTC. It encodes CASSPGTGSYEQYF.

The gene calls are TRBV5-6 and TRBJ2-7; D uncertain. The germline V gene has CDR1 SGHDT and CDR2 YYEEEE. Trimming cost V 4 bases and J 4 bases, with 15 bases left between them. The CDR3 covers 14 residues. The CDR3 spells CASSPPDTLYEQYF. DNA of the CDR3: TGTGCCAGCAGCCCTCCTGACACCCTGTACGAGCAGTACTTC.

J is TRBJ1-3 and V is TRBV6-5, with TRBD1 as a possible D gene (5 bases). CDR1 is MNHEY, CDR2 SVGAGI, per germline. The CDR3 spans 14 residues. V was pared by 8 bases and J by 0 bases, with 11 bases between. DNA for the CDR3: TGTGCCAGCCGGGGGGGTCTCTCTGGAAACACCATATATTTT. Encoded protein: CASRGGLSGNTIYF.

The CDR3 loop is CSVGALNTEAFF. The CDR3 nucleotides read TGCAGCGTTGGCGCCTTGAACACTGAAGCTTTCTTT. The chain carries TRBV29-1 and TRBJ1-1; the D is unclear. The germline V and J ends were trimmed by 4 bases and 0 bases, with 6 bases remaining between them. The length of the CDR3 is 12 residues. Germline loops: CDR1 SQVTM, CDR2 ANQGSEA.

In this sample, this clone turned up once. V gene TRBV6-6 combines with J gene TRBJ1-2; 7 bases map to TRBD1. Germline CDR1 reads MNHNY; CDR2 reads SVGAGI (reference sequence). The CDR3 contains 15 residues. Trimming at V came to 6 bases and at J to 5 bases, leaving 12 bases not matched to a gene. The CDR3 coding sequence is TGTGCCAGCAGCCCCACGACAGGGATGAGGTATGGCTACACCTTC. Protein product: CASSPTTGMRYGYTF.

V gene TRBV5-6 combines with J gene TRBJ2-7; 7 bases are shared with TRBD2. The germline gives CDR1 SGHDT, CDR2 YYEEEE. V dropped 1 base and J dropped 2; count of bases not matched to a gene: 9. The CDR3 is made up of 16 amino acids. This CDR3 is CASSLSLNGRPYEQYF. CDR3 coding DNA: TGTGCCAGCAGCTTGTCCCTTAACGGGAGGCCCTACGAGCAGTACTTC. Full variable domain (remainder filled in from reference TRBV5-6 and TRBJ2-7): DAGVTQSPTHLIKTRGQQVTLRCSPKSGHDTVSWYQQALGQGPQFIFQYYEEEERQRGNFPDRFSGHQFPNYSSELNVNALLLGDSALYLCASSLSLNGRPYEQYFGPGTRLTVT.

This chain joins TRBV6-5 and TRBJ1-5; D is perhaps TRBD1 (5 bases). V was pared by 11 bases and J by 7 bases, with 18 bases between. The CDR3 covers 13 residues. Germline values: CDR1 MNHEY, CDR2 SVGAGI. The CDR3 spells CAVGSGGWQPQHF. The CDR3 DNA is TGTGCCGTCGGGTCGGGGGGGTGGCAGCCCCAGCATTTT.

CDR3 nucleotide sequence: TGCGCCAGCAGCCCTAGCATCGTGGGGGTGAGCACTGAAGCTTTCTTT. Protein product: CASSPSIVGVSTEAFF. The chain employs TRBV4-1 and TRBJ1-1; the D gene is possibly TRBD1 (5 bases). The CDR3 contains 16 residues. Trimming removed 4 bases at V and 4 bases at J, with 19 bases between. Per the germline V gene, CDR1 is MGHRA and CDR2 is YSYEKL.

The chain couples TRBV14 to TRBJ1-3; 10 bases align to TRBD1. Germline V gene sequence: CDR1 SGHDN, CDR2 FVKESK. V was pared by 3 bases and J by 0 bases, with 8 bases of the junction left unmatched. The CDR3 spans 18 residues. The CDR3: CASSHRDRGYLSGNTIYF. The CDR3 DNA is TGTGCCAGCAGCCACCGGGACAGGGGCTACCTCTCTGGAAACACCATATATTTT.

The chain carries TRBV28 and TRBJ1-2; D is possibly TRBD1 (5 bases). Trimming stripped 5 bases from V and 11 bases from J, with 12 bases between. The CDR3 consists of 11 residues. Germline CDR1 MDHEN, CDR2 SYDVKM. CDR3 in amino acids: CASSPMGGYTF. The CDR3 bases are TGTGCCAGCAGTCCCATGGGGGGTTACACCTTC.

The chain carries TRBV9 and TRBJ1-1; D possibly corresponds to TRBD1 (6 bases). This CDR3 region has 16 residues. Germline CDR1 and CDR2: SGDLS and YYNGEE. V dropped 4 bases and J dropped 0 bases, with 16 bases sitting between them. Here the CDR3 reads CASSPYRGAMNTEAFF. The CDR3 nucleotides are TGTGCCAGCAGCCCCTATCGGGGGGCCATGAACACTGAAGCTTTCTTT.

The chain is built from TRBV5-1 and TRBJ2-1; D is uncertain. CDR3 length: 13 residues. Looked up from germline, CDR1 is SGHRS and CDR2 is YFSETQ. V lost 1 base and J lost 6, with 8 bases in between. The CDR3 sequence: CASSLIGINEQFF. The CDR3 region has the DNA TGCGCCAGCAGCTTGATCGGTATCAATGAGCAGTTCTTC.

The V and J genes are TRBV30 and TRBJ1-1; no reliable D call. V gave up 0 bases and J gave up 3 bases, with 8 bases separating them. Germline-derived CDR1 and CDR2 are GTSNPN and SVGIG (reference sequence). The CDR3 runs to 13 residues. The CDR3: CAWSVRGYTEAFF. CDR3 sequence (DNA): TGTGCCTGGAGTGTACGTGGGTACACTGAAGCTTTCTTT.

This clone was seen only once. This rearrangement joins TRBV7-2 to TRBJ2-1; TRBD2 matches at 11 bases. The CDR3 extends over 15 amino acids. Germline lookup yields CDR1 SGHTA and CDR2 FQGNSA. V trimming: 1 base; J trimming: 7 bases; junction bases outside the gene matches: 3. The CDR3 coding sequence is TGTGCCAGCAGCTTAGTAGCGGGAGGGCCGAATGAGCAGTTCTTC. It specifies CASSLVAGGPNEQFF.

The count of this clone is one. V usage is TRBV6-6 and J usage is TRBJ2-5; D may match TRBD1 or TRBD2 (5 bases each). V lost 6 bases to trimming and J lost 1 base, with 12 bases between them. This CDR3 is built from 14 residues. Germline values: CDR1 MNHNY, CDR2 SVGAGI (reference sequence). The CDR3 bases are TGTGCCAGCAGCCGGGGACGGCTCCAAGAGACCCAGTACTTC. Amino acids: CASSRGRLQETQYF.